This T cell receptor beta chain was found in a study of tissue T cells after allogeneic stem cell transplantation. General study points: Within patients, tissue anatomy strongly shaped TCR repertoire composition. Which tissue TCRs were alloreactive or antigen-specific was not determined. Some clones might be persisting host cells.

The germline gives CDR1 SGHND, CDR2 FRSKSL. V lost 6 bases to trimming and J lost 1 base, with 7 bases between them. The CDR3 is made up of 13 amino acids. The time point denotes: mouse harvest day 14 after allogeneic transplant. The graft held 10^6 splenic CD5+ T cells and 10^7 T-cell-depleted bone marrow cells. Mice had MHC-mismatched B6 into BALB/c GVHD, sampled day 7 or 14. Generated by immunoSEQ multiplex PCR, the TCRdb table keeps only in-frame clones and is missing some. Of about 3,100 clones listed, about 46% are singletons. A note on this clone: Its antigen is currently unknown. Genes and germline come from the mouse. The CDR3 goes on 1 residue after the read ends, and that part is filled in from the germline J gene.

The chain has TRBV15 and TRBJ2-1; tentatively, D is TRBD1 or TRBD2 (5 bases each). This TCR was recovered from a female BALB/c mouse given C57BL/6 T cells with graft-versus-host disease after an allogeneic hematopoietic cell transplant. The sample comprised gut tissue. The sequenced part of the CDR3 DNA is TGTGCCAGCAGCTGGGACAACTATGCTGAGCAGTTC. This codes for CASSWDNYAEQF. The full CDR3 protein is CASSWDNYAEQFF.